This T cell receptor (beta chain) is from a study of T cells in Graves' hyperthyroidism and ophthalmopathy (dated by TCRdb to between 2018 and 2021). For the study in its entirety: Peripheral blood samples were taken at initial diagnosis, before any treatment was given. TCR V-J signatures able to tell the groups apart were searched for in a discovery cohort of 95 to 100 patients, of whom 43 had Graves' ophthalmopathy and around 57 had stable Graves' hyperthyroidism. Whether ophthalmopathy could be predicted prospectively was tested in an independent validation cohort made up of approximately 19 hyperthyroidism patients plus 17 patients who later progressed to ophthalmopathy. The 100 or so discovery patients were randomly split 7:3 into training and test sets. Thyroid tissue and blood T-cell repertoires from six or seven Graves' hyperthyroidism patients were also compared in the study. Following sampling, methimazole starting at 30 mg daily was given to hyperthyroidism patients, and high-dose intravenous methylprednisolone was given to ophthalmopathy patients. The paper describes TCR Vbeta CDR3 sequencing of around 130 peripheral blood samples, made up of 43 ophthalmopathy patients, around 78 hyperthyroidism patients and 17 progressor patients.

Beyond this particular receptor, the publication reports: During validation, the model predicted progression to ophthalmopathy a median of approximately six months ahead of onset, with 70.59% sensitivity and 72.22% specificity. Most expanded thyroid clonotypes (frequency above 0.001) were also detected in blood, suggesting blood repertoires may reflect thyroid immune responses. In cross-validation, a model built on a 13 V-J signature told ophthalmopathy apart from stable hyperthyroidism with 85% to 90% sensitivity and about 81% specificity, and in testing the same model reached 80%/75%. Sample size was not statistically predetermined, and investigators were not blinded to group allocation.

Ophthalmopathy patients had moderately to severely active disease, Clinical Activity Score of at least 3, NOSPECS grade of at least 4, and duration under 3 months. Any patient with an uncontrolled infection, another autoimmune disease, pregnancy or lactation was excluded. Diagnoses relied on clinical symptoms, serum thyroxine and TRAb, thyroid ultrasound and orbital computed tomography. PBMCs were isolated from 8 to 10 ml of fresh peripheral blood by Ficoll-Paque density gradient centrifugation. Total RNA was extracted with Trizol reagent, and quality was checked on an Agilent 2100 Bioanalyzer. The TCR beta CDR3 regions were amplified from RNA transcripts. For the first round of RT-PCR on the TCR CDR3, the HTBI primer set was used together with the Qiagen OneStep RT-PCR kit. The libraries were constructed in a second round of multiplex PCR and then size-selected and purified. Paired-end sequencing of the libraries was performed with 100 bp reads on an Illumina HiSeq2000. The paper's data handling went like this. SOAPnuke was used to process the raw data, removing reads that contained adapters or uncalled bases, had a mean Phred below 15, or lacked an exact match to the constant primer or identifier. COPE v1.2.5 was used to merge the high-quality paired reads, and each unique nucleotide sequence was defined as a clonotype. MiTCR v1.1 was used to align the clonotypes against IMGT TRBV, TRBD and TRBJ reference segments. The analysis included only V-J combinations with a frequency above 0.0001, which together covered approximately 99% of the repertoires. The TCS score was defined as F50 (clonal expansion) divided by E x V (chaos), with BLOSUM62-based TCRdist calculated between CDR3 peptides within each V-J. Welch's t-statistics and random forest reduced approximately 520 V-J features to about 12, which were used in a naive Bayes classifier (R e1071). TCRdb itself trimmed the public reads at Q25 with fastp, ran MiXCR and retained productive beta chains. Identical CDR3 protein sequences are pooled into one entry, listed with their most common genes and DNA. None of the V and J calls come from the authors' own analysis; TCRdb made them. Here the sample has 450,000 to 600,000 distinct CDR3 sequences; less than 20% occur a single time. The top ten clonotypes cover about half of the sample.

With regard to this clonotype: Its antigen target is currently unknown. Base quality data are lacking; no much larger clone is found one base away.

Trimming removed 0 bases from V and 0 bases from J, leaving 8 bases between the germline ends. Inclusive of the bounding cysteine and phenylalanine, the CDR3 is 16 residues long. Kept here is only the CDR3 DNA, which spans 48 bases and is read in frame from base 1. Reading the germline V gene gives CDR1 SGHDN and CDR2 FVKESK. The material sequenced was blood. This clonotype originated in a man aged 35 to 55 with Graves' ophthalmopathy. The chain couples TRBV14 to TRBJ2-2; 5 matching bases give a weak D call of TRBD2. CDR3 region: CASSQERLTNTGELFF. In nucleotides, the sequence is TGTGCCAGCAGCCAAGAAAGACTAACGAACACCGGGGAGCTGTTTTTT.